Each of the 25 T cell receptor beta chains below was sequenced from the same sample in a study of shared clonotypes between healthy human individuals. The data were produced by immunoSEQ multiplex PCR, yet TCRdb's version contains in-frame clones alone and is incomplete. The sample includes over a million clones, about 75% of them seen just once. Sample: memory CD4+ T cells sorted from blood. The subset denotes: CD45RA-negative fraction. These receptors came from a man between 18 and 29 years old in good health.

The V and J genes are TRBV5-4 and TRBJ2-5, with 8 bases fitting TRBD1. Trimming took 4 bases from V and 4 from J; bases not matched to a gene: 9. This CDR3 contains 15 residues. Germline V gene lookup returns CDR1 SGHNT and CDR2 YYREEE (reference sequence). The CDR3 nucleotides read TGTGCCAGCAGCAATCCCCTGGACAGGGCAGAGACCCAGTACTTC. As protein: CASSNPLDRAETQYF.

This clone was observed a handful of times. This chain links TRBV30 with TRBJ1-5; weak D call: TRBD1 (6 bases). CDR3 length equals 14 residues. Per the germline V gene, CDR1 is GTSNPN and CDR2 is SVGIG (reference sequence). V was cut by 2 bases and J by 4 bases, with 12 bases left in between. The CDR3 bases are TGTGCCTGGAGTCCCGGGACATTTAATCAGCCCCAGCATTTT. Encoded protein: CAWSPGTFNQPQHF.

The chain employs TRBV5-1 and TRBJ2-5; 8 bases match TRBD1. Germline V gene sequence: CDR1 SGHRS, CDR2 YFSETQ. The CDR3 is 13 residues long. V was clipped by 4 bases and J by 5 bases; unmatched bases: 4. The CDR3 DNA reads as TGCGCCAGCAGCCGAGGACAGGGCGAGACCCAGTACTTC. Amino acid sequence: CASSRGQGETQYF.

Only a few counts were recorded for this clone. This sequence joins TRBV5-6 and TRBJ2-3; the match to TRBD2 covers 8 bases. Germline-derived CDR1 and CDR2 are SGHDT and YYEEEE. The CDR3 consists of 18 residues. Trimming removed 4 bases from V and 6 bases from J; junction bases left unmatched: 19. Written as DNA, the CDR3 is TGTGCCAGCAGCGAACCGCCGGGACTAGGGGGAACTCTGGATACGCAGTATTTT. Amino acid sequence: CASSEPPGLGGTLDTQYF.

The genes are TRBV7-9 and TRBJ2-3, with 7 bases aligning to TRBD2. The CDR3 consists of 17 residues. The germline CDR1 and CDR2 sequences are SEHNR and FQNEAQ (reference sequence). Trimming removed 10 bases from V and 0 bases from J; junction bases left unmatched: 16. The CDR3 is CATSALRTGGSTDTQYF. The CDR3 coding sequence is TGTGCCACCTCAGCTTTACGAACCGGGGGGAGCACAGATACGCAGTATTTT.

V and J are TRBV11-2 and TRBJ2-2; 14 nucleotides line up with TRBD2. Trimming cost V 0 bases and J 2 bases; bases outside gene matches: 5. The CDR3 is made up of 19 amino acids. Germline CDR1 SGHAT, CDR2 FQNNGV. The CDR3 DNA is TGTGCCAGCAGCTTAGATCGGGGACTAGCGGGGGTAAACACCGGGGAGCTGTTTTTT. This codes for CASSLDRGLAGVNTGELFF.

The chain uses TRBV5-8 and TRBJ2-7; 11 bases are shared with TRBD2. The junction had 5 bases not matched to a gene; V was cut back by 3 bases and J by 3 bases. The CDR3 totals 15 residues. The germline V gene has CDR1 SGHTS and CDR2 YDEGEE. The CDR3 DNA reads TGTGCCAGCAGCTGGGGAACTAGCGGGAGCTACGAGCAGTACTTC. This codes for CASSWGTSGSYEQYF.

Here the CDR3 reads CASSSPRQGNQPQHF. In nucleotides, the CDR3 is TGTGCCAGTAGTTCCCCCCGACAAGGAAATCAGCCCCAGCATTTT. The chain links TRBV19 to TRBJ1-5, with no clear D. Germline V CDR1 and CDR2: LNHDA, SQIVND (reference sequence). CDR3 length equals 15 residues. Trimming pared 5 bases from V and 4 bases from J, leaving 15 bases between.

Only a few counts were recorded for this clone. This chain connects TRBV15 to TRBJ2-1, with a possible D match to TRBD2 (5 bases). The V gene's germline CDR1 is LNHNV and CDR2 YYDKDF (reference sequence). The CDR3 runs to 16 residues. V was pared by 8 bases and J by 4 bases, with 21 bases between. The DNA for the CDR3 is TGTGCCACCTCGGGCGGAGCGGAACCAAAATACAATGAGCAGTTCTTC. This translates into CATSGGAEPKYNEQFF. The whole variable domain, remainder taken from reference TRBV15 and TRBJ2-1, is DAMVIQNPRYQVTQFGKPVTLSCSQTLNHNVMYWYQQKSSQAPKLLFHYYDKDFNNEADTPDNFQSRRPNTSFCFLDIRSPGLGDTAMYLCATSGGAEPKYNEQFFGPGTRLTVL.

This clone was recorded a few times. The rearrangement links TRBV19 to TRBJ1-6; 7 nucleotides match TRBD1. The ends lost 9 bases at V and 5 bases at J; junction bases unmatched: 7. Germline assignment: CDR1 LNHDA and CDR2 SQIVND (reference sequence). The CDR3 has 14 residues. The CDR3 reads CASGGQQNNSPLHF. CDR3 in DNA: TGTGCCAGCGGGGGACAGCAAAATAATTCACCCCTCCACTTT.

The rearrangement joins TRBV6-1 to TRBJ2-1, with D unclear. CDR1 is MNHNS and CDR2 is SASEGT in the germline V gene. The V end lost 1 base, the J end lost 2 bases, and 12 bases lay between the germline ends. The CDR3 is made up of 16 amino acids. The CDR3 here is CASSEEPTRAYNEQFF. In DNA form, the CDR3 reads TGTGCCAGCAGTGAAGAACCCACCCGGGCCTACAATGAGCAGTTCTTC.

J is TRBJ1-1 and V is TRBV27; 7 bases align to TRBD1. The germline V gene has CDR1 MNHEY and CDR2 SMNVEV (reference sequence). The V and J ends lost 5 bases and 12 bases, in that order; junction bases with no gene match: 12. This CDR3 region has 13 residues. The CDR3 is CASSLDRVGRTFF. The DNA for the CDR3 is TGTGCCAGCAGTCTAGACAGGGTAGGTCGCACTTTCTTT.

This clone has just one count. The genes are TRBV7-8 and TRBJ1-2; D is undetermined. Germline values: CDR1 SGHVS, CDR2 FQNEAQ. V was shortened by 1 base and J by 3 bases, with 9 bases between the two germline ends. The CDR3 is 14 residues long. This CDR3 reads CASSLGGMDYGYTF. As DNA, the CDR3 is TGTGCCAGCAGCTTAGGGGGTATGGACTATGGCTACACCTTC.

The V and J genes are TRBV13 and TRBJ2-5; D may be TRBD1 or TRBD2 (5 bases each). Germline CDR1 PRHDT, CDR2 FYEKMQ (reference sequence). V was trimmed by 5 bases and J by 4 bases, leaving 23 bases between them. This CDR3 spans 17 amino acids. CDR3 sequence: CASSTRSFGWGLETQYF. The DNA of the CDR3 is TGTGCCAGCAGCACAAGGTCCTTCGGATGGGGGTTAGAGACCCAGTACTTC.

This rearrangement joins TRBV6-5 to TRBJ1-6; TRBD1 matches 11 bases. Trimming took 0 bases from V and 12 from J; bases not matched to a gene: 4. The CDR3 has 15 residues. Germline CDR1 is MNHEY and CDR2 is SVGAGI. This CDR3 is CASSYSDRGHRPLHF. The DNA of the CDR3 is TGTGCCAGCAGTTACTCGGACAGGGGGCATAGACCCCTCCACTTT.

The rearrangement joins TRBV7-2 to TRBJ1-4; 9 bases align to TRBD1. Looked up from germline, CDR1 is SGHTA and CDR2 is FQGNSA. J gave up 7 bases and V 5 bases, and 8 bases lay outside the gene matches. The CDR3 sequence is 15 residues long. The CDR3 DNA sequence: TGTGCCAGCAGCGTCACAGGGGGCTCGGGTGAAAAACTGTTTTTT. It is translated as CASSVTGGSGEKLFF.

To note about this clone: This CDR3 is also generated by other DNA sequences in the sample. The chain has TRBV25-1 and TRBJ2-2, with TRBD1 identical over 9 bases. V lost 6 bases and J lost 1; bases outside the gene matches: 0. The CDR3 extends over 14 amino acids. CDR1 and CDR2 (germline): MGHDK, SYGVNS. The CDR3 nucleotides are TGTGCCAGCAGGGACAGGGGGAACACCGGGGAGCTGTTTTTT. This gives the protein CASRDRGNTGELFF.

Of note for this clone: Other DNA sequences in this sample translate to the same CDR3. The CDR3 here is CAISGSSYEQYF. The CDR3 bases are TGTGCCATCAGTGGATCGTCCTACGAGCAGTACTTC. This chain links TRBV10-3 with TRBJ2-7; D ambiguous. The CDR3 covers 12 residues. Germline CDR1 and CDR2: ENHRY and SYGVKD. V was cut by 4 bases and J by 1 base, with 5 bases left in between.

The chain uses TRBV7-2 and TRBJ1-2, with TRBD1 matching 10 bases. The CDR3 spans 15 residues. Germline CDR1 reads SGHTA; CDR2 reads FQGNSA. The V and J ends lost 5 bases and 4 bases, in that order; junction bases with no gene match: 7. Here the CDR3 DNA reads TGTGCCAGCAGCCCCCGACAGGGGGCCAGCTATGGCTACACCTTC. Its protein is CASSPRQGASYGYTF. Full variable domain (remainder filled in from reference TRBV7-2 and TRBJ1-2): GAGVSQSPSNKVTEKGKDVELRCDPISGHTALYWYRQSLGQGLEFLIYFQGNSAPDKSGLPSDRFSAERTGGSVSTLTIQRTQQEDSAVYLCASSPRQGASYGYTFGSGTRLTVV.

The J gene is TRBJ2-5, the V gene TRBV5-4, with TRBD1 matching 7 bases. CDR1 is SGHNT and CDR2 is YYREEE in the germline V gene (reference sequence). V was pared by 4 bases and J by 5 bases, with 14 bases of the junction left unmatched. CDR3 length equals 16 residues. This CDR3 reads CASSQKNRGGLETQYF. For the CDR3, the DNA is TGTGCCAGCAGCCAAAAAAACAGGGGTGGGTTGGAGACCCAGTACTTC.

V usage is TRBV5-4 and J usage is TRBJ2-2; 9 nucleotides line up with TRBD1. Germline lookup yields CDR1 SGHNT and CDR2 YYREEE (reference sequence). The CDR3 covers 16 residues. The V and J ends lost 2 bases and 2 bases, in that order; junction bases with no gene match: 4. The CDR3 region has the DNA TGTGCCAGCAGCTTTCAACAGGGGGCTAACACCGGGGAGCTGTTTTTT. Protein sequence: CASSFQQGANTGELFF.

This chain's CDR3 is CASSFLGGKVDTEAFF. CDR3 bases: TGTGCCAGCAGCTTTCTGGGCGGGAAGGTGGACACTGAAGCTTTCTTT. The chain uses TRBV5-6 and TRBJ1-1; the D is unclear. V lost 2 bases to trimming and J lost 3 bases, with 17 bases between them. The germline gives CDR1 SGHDT, CDR2 YYEEEE. This CDR3 is 16 amino acids long.

The rearrangement joins TRBV5-1 to TRBJ2-5; D may be TRBD1 (5 bases). The germline V and J ends were trimmed by 1 base and 5 bases, with 15 bases remaining between them. Germline V gene sequence: CDR1 SGHRS, CDR2 YFSETQ. The CDR3 length is 15 residues. The CDR3 sequence: CASSLKGMVWETQYF. CDR3 DNA sequence: TGCGCCAGCAGCTTGAAGGGGATGGTTTGGGAGACCCAGTACTTC.

This chain uses TRBV29-1 with TRBJ1-1; no definite D call. The germline V gene has CDR1 SQVTM and CDR2 ANQGSEA. The CDR3 covers 13 residues. Trimming removed 3 bases from V and 0 bases from J, with 8 bases in between. The CDR3 DNA reads as TGCAGCGTTGATGCTACATTGAACACTGAAGCTTTCTTT. Translation: CSVDATLNTEAFF. The full variable domain, with the rest looked up from reference TRBV29-1 and TRBJ1-1, is SAVISQKPSRDICQRGTSLTIQCQVDSQVTMMFWYRQQPGQSLTLIATANQGSEATYESGFVIDKFPISRPNLTFSTLTVSNMSPEDSSIYLCSVDATLNTEAFFGQGTRLTVV.

The CDR3 here is CASSEASGSLLGYNEQFF. The CDR3 bases are TGCGCCAGCAGTGAGGCTAGCGGGAGCCTTTTGGGCTACAATGAGCAGTTCTTC. The gene calls are TRBV10-2 and TRBJ2-1; 10 positions agree with TRBD2. V shed 2 bases and J 3 bases; nucleotides not matched to a gene: 10. This CDR3 spans 18 amino acids. In germline, CDR1 is WSHSY, CDR2 SAAADI.